This entry lists 8 T cell receptor beta chains sequenced from one sample in a study of lymphopenia after photon versus proton radiotherapy. The assay was immunoSEQ multiplex PCR, and TCRdb's table has in-frame clones only and misses some. The data show approximately 70,000 clones, with 87% seen just once and 9.5% to 15% held by the top ten. Sequenced here: peripheral blood, sampled from a patient treated with proton-based radiotherapy. Source of these receptors: a man older than 75 with esophageal cancer.

The chain recombines TRBV30 with TRBJ1-1; maybe TRBD1 (5 bases). Germline V gene lookup returns CDR1 GTSNPN and CDR2 SVGIG (reference sequence). Trimming took 2 bases from V and 11 from J, leaving 18 bases between them. The CDR3 runs 13 residues. The CDR3 nucleotides are TGTGCCTGGAGTCCTAAGGGCGCAGGGTCGGCTTTCTTT. Translated: CAWSPKGAGSAFF.

This clone was counted only a few times. The gene calls are TRBV30 and TRBJ1-1, with D tentatively TRBD1 (6 bases). Between the trimmed V and J ends, which lost 0 bases and 3 bases, there was a span of 8 bases. The CDR3 has 13 amino acids. CDR1 is GTSNPN, CDR2 SVGIG, per germline (reference sequence). CDR3 DNA: TGTGCCTGGAGTGTAGGGGGGGACACTGAAGCTTTCTTT. Protein product: CAWSVGGDTEAFF. The full variable domain, its missing parts supplied by reference TRBV30 and TRBJ1-1, is SQTIHQWPATLVQPVGSPLSLECTVEGTSNPNLYWYRQAAGRGLQLLFYSVGIGQISSEVPQNLSASRPQDRQFILSSKKLLLSDSGFYLCAWSVGGDTEAFFGQGTRLTVV.

This chain joins TRBV5-4 and TRBJ1-2; 7 positions agree with TRBD1. V lost 2 bases and J lost 3; bases outside the gene matches: 7. The CDR3 sequence is 15 residues long. Germline assignment: CDR1 SGHNT and CDR2 YYREEE (reference sequence). The CDR3 loop is CASSFPGGTDYGYTF. In nucleotides, the CDR3 is TGTGCCAGCAGCTTCCCCGGGGGGACAGACTATGGCTACACCTTC.

V gene TRBV6-5 combines with J gene TRBJ2-7, with TRBD2 identical over 13 bases. V trimming: 2 bases; J trimming: 6 bases; junction bases outside the gene matches: 7. There are 16 residues in the CDR3. Looked up from germline, CDR1 is MNHEY and CDR2 is SVGAGI. The CDR3 region has the DNA TGTGCCAGCAGTTACGCTACTAGCGGGGGGGCCGTCGAGCAGTACTTC. It codes for CASSYATSGGAVEQYF.

The rearrangement uses TRBV21-1 and TRBJ1-1; the table names TRBD1, a call not compared with the DNA. TRBV21-1 counts as a pseudogene. The CDR3 has 14 amino acids. The CDR3 sequence is CGTGGAMVDTEAFF. In nucleotides, the CDR3 is TGTGGGACAGGGGGTGCTATGGTGGACACTGAAGCTTTCTTT.

V and J are TRBV13 and TRBJ2-1, with 7 bases fitting TRBD2. V trimming: 2 bases; J trimming: 8 bases; junction bases outside the gene matches: 12. Germline V gives CDR1 PRHDT, CDR2 FYEKMQ (reference sequence). The CDR3 spans 16 residues. The CDR3 DNA reads TGTGCCAGCAGCTTACTAGTAACGGGGGGAGGATATGAGCAGTTCTTC. As protein: CASSLLVTGGGYEQFF.

CDR3 in DNA: TGCAGCGTTGATCGACCGGGGGGGCTCTACAATGAGCAGTTCTTC. The encoded protein is CSVDRPGGLYNEQFF. The chain couples TRBV29-1 to TRBJ2-1; TRBD2 matches at 8 bases. The CDR3 loop spans 15 amino acids. Germline CDR1 reads SQVTM; CDR2 reads ANQGSEA. Trimming took 3 bases from V and 3 from J; bases not matched to a gene: 7.

V gene TRBV2 combines with J gene TRBJ1-3; D may be TRBD1 (5 bases). The germline V gene has CDR1 SNHLY and CDR2 FYNNEI. The CDR3 has 15 amino acids. Between the trimmed V and J ends, which lost 6 bases and 2 bases, there was a span of 14 bases. The DNA of the CDR3 is TGTGCCAGCAGGACCGGGACCGCTACTGGAAACACCATATATTTT. It codes for CASRTGTATGNTIYF.